This note documents a single T cell receptor beta chain sequence. These data belong to a study of T cell repertoires in aging, cancer and after chemotherapy. This CDR3 has 14 residues. CDR1 is LGHNT, CDR2 FRNRAP, per germline. Trimming left V 3 bases short and J 2 bases short, with 10 bases between. TRB rearrangements spanning V, D and J were amplified using mixed TRB-A/B primers. TCRdb passed the multiplex PCR reads through MiXCR, listing each CDR3 protein once. Among under 1,500 distinct CDR3 sequences listed, 16% were seen once. Peripheral blood genomic DNA, not sorted cells or RNA, was the template.

The chain links TRBV12-5 to TRBJ2-5; D tentatively fits TRBD1 or TRBD2 (6 bases each). The sequenced material came from blood. This clonotype was sampled from a human donor with a solid tumor. The CDR3 DNA follows: TGTGCTAGTGGTTTCCTAGGGGGGCAAGAGACCCAGTACTTC. Amino acid sequence: CASGFLGGQETQYF. Supplemented by reference TRBV12-5 and TRBJ2-5, the full variable domain reads DARVTQTPRHKVTEMGQEVTMRCQPILGHNTVFWYRQTMMQGLELLAYFRNRAPLDDSGMPKDRFSAEMPDATLATLKIQPSEPRDSAVYFCASGFLGGQETQYFGPGTRLLVL.